This TCR beta chain came from a study of neurological immune-mediated disorders. Overall study results and limits: It was HTLV-1-associated myelopathy that showed the most TCR clonal expansion, while multiple sclerosis showed the least, falling below healthy controls.

The CDR3 sequence is 13 residues long. The V end was cut by 2 bases, the J end by 8 bases, with 12 bases between. The germline CDR1 and CDR2 sequences are MNHNY and SVGAGI (reference sequence). One entry per CDR3 protein, called by TCRdb with MiXCR from the 5' RACE reads. This table holds 40,000 to 50,000 distinct CDR3 sequences, around 1.9% found once. This clonotype occurred many times. Its target is unknown. This chain connects TRBV6-6 to TRBJ1-2; possible D gene TRBD1, 5 bases. The sequenced sample consisted of PBMCs. This TCR was sampled from a middle-aged woman with multiple sclerosis. The CDR3 reads CASSYGGIGGYTF. DNA for the CDR3: TGTGCCAGCAGTTACGGGGGAATTGGCGGCTACACCTTC.